This T cell receptor beta chain was sequenced in a study of tumor-infiltrating lymphocytes in primary liver carcinoma. Germline V gene lookup returns CDR1 SGHAT and CDR2 FQNNGV. The length of the CDR3 is 16 residues. Study results and caveats: Relative to tumor region pairs, the tumor-adjacent and tumor-blood pairs showed overlap that was lower. Representation across all five tumor regions was limited to only about 7.5-24% of top clones. Tumors had a significantly higher top-250-clone fraction than blood (p = 0.039).

The tissue used was unsorted bulk material of about 19-33 mg. RNA and DNA were co-extracted from it with the AllPrep DNA/RNA mini kit. Chronic HBV infection, which was untreated, was present in the patients. With respect to this clonotype: Its antigen is not known. An end of the junction does not agree with germline; a read error may underlie this.

A constant-region primer primed TCR beta cDNA synthesis from 400 to 600 ng of total RNA. ARM-PCR was slightly modified, and three nested multiplex PCR rounds with it gave rise to the TCR beta libraries. Two initial PCR rounds of about 11 cycles each paired TRBV1-TRBV30 forward primers with a C-beta reverse primer. Each CDR3 protein gets one entry after TCRdb re-called the multiplex PCR reads with MiXCR. This sample carries about 210,000 distinct CDR3 sequences, 85% of them seen once, and the ten largest clones take around 18%. The receptor was isolated from a man in his forties with primary liver carcinoma and hepatitis B virus infection. This chain links TRBV11-2 with TRBJ2-1; maybe TRBD2 (6 bases). The sequencing input was tumor tissue from primary liver carcinoma. CDR3 in amino acids: CASSLDSLATRRGGLF. The CDR3 DNA reads as TGTGCCAGCAGCTTAGATTCGCTAGCGACCCGGAGGGGTGGGCTCTTC.